This passage covers 8 T cell receptor beta chains from one sample sequenced in a study of human T cells and chemical hapten exposure. In TCRdb, the RACE reads were re-called with MiXCR into one record per CDR3 protein. This table has tens of thousands of distinct CDR3 sequences, 9.9% appearing once. Stated time point: patch test 3, about 24 weeks after DPC sensitization. Described treatment: therapeutic diphenylcyclopropenone sensitization with weekly scalp DPC. The sequenced sample was whole blood, obtained in connection with sensitization to the hapten diphenylcyclopropenone (DPC). Receptor source: a woman in her forties with alopecia areata. Some clones in this sample may be carry-over from other donors' samples.

This clonotype was seen ten or more times. V gene TRBV24-1 combines with J gene TRBJ2-1, with 7 bases aligning to TRBD1. The CDR3 loop spans 13 amino acids. V shed 3 bases, J shed 5 bases, and the junction held 0 bases outside the gene matches. Per the germline V gene, CDR1 is KGHDR and CDR2 is SFDVKD. The DNA for the CDR3 is TGTGCCACCAGTGATGGGACAGACAATGAGCAGTTCTTC. Residues: CATSDGTDNEQFF.

Concerning this clonotype: One end of the junction fails to match germline, which may point to a read error. The rearrangement uses TRBV7-9 and TRBJ2-3; 9 bases are a match to TRBD2. CDR1 is SEHNR, CDR2 FQNEAQ, per germline (reference sequence). This CDR3 has 14 residues. The chain's CDR3 is CASSLAGTADTQYF. The CDR3 nucleotides read TGTGCCAGCAGCCTAGCGGGGACCGCAGATACGCAGTATTTT.

The chain recombines TRBV6-2 or TRBV6-3 with TRBJ1-3; D might be TRBD1 (6 bases). This CDR3 region has 12 residues. CDR1 is MNHEY, CDR2 SVGEGT, per germline. Trimming cost V 6 bases and J 9 bases, with 12 bases left between them. This chain's CDR3 is CASSRGQSTIYF. In DNA form, the CDR3 reads TGTGCCAGCAGCCGCGGACAGAGCACCATATATTTT.

This chain connects TRBV4-1 to TRBJ2-7; D is perhaps TRBD2 (5 bases). Germline V CDR1 and CDR2: MGHRA, YSYEKL. This CDR3 is built from 14 residues. The V end lost 0 bases, the J end lost 2 bases, and 8 bases lay between the germline ends. The CDR3 loop is CASSQEGRPYEQYF. The CDR3 DNA reads TGCGCCAGCAGCCAAGAAGGGAGACCCTACGAGCAGTACTTC.

This clonotype was seen repeatedly, ten times or more. The V gene is TRBV2, the J gene TRBJ2-4; D assignment may be TRBD1 or TRBD2 (5 bases each). This CDR3 contains 15 residues. Trimming took 7 bases from V and 1 from J, leaving 14 bases between them. Germline-derived CDR1 and CDR2 are SNHLY and FYNNEI. The CDR3 sequence: CASTERSGAKNIQYF. DNA for the CDR3: TGTGCCAGCACCGAGCGGTCAGGGGCCAAAAACATTCAGTACTTC. The whole variable domain, remainder taken from reference TRBV2 and TRBJ2-4, is EPEVTQTPSHQVTQMGQEVILRCVPISNHLYFYWYRQILGQKVEFLVSFYNNEISEKSEIFDDQFSVERPDGSNFTLKIRSTKLEDSAMYFCASTERSGAKNIQYFGAGTRLSVL.

At least ten counts were recorded for this clonotype. The chain links TRBV11-1 to TRBJ2-7, with 8 bases matching TRBD1. CDR1 and CDR2 (germline): SGHAT, FQDESV (reference sequence). The length of the CDR3 is 13 residues. The V and J ends lost 7 bases and 3 bases, in that order; junction bases with no gene match: 5. As DNA, the CDR3 is TGTGCCAGCACTGGGACAGGTAACTACGAGCAGTACTTC. Protein product: CASTGTGNYEQYF.

This clonotype was seen repeatedly, ten times or more. This chain joins TRBV19 and TRBJ1-5; D remains unclear. This CDR3 contains 15 residues. Germline V gives CDR1 LNHDA, CDR2 SQIVND (reference sequence). The V and J ends lost 3 bases and 5 bases respectively, with 14 bases between them. The CDR3 DNA reads TGTGCCAGTAGTATTTCAGAACAGTCTTATCAGCCCCAGCATTTT. Its protein is CASSISEQSYQPQHF.

This clonotype was counted many times. This chain uses TRBV18 with TRBJ2-1; 7 bases align to TRBD2. The CDR3 runs to 15 residues. The V gene end was trimmed by 5 bases and the J gene end by 3 bases; junction bases not matched to a gene: 7. Germline-derived CDR1 and CDR2 are KGHSH and LQKENI. CDR3: CASSSTSALYNEQFF. CDR3 coding DNA: TGTGCCAGCTCATCCACTAGCGCGCTCTACAATGAGCAGTTCTTC.